These T cell receptor beta chains were read from a single sample in a study of immune evolution from preneoplasia to lung adenocarcinoma. Produced via immunoSEQ multiplex PCR; TCRdb's table is partial and in-frame only. Altogether 6,000 to 8,500 clones are present, approximately 80% being singletons, with the ten largest covering approximately 2.9%. The sequenced material came from FFPE minimally invasive lung adenocarcinoma tissue. The receptors were gathered from a person aged 70 to 79 with lung adenocarcinoma. The CDR3 runs from the conserved cysteine through the conserved F or W. Each record gives: D gene, J gene, clone size, V gene, CDR3 DNA, CDR3 protein. D genes are given only for firm matches. For some rows the clone size is stated as once, few or many, or as a class when expanded; others skip it.

>-|TRBJ1-5|-|TRBV2
TGTGCCAGCAGTGGTTCAAGGGGTAGCAATCAGCCCCAGCATTTT
CASSGSRGSNQPQHF
>TRBD1|TRBJ1-1|-|TRBV6-6
TGTGCCAGCAGTACATGGGACAGCCTGAACACTGAAGCTTTCTTT
CASSTWDSLNTEAFF
>-|TRBJ1-3|-|TRBV7-3
TGTGCCAGCAGCTTAGGCGGAGGATCGGACACCATATATTTT
CASSLGGGSDTIYF
>-|TRBJ1-2|few|TRBV19
TGTGCCAGTAGCGAGGGGAGGGGTGGCTACACCTTC
CASSEGRGGYTF
>-|TRBJ2-5|-|TRBV11-2
TGTGCCAGCAGCTTAGATTGGGGGCAAGAGACCCAGTACTTC
CASSLDWGQETQYF
>-|TRBJ2-7|-|TRBV7-6
TGTGCCAGCAGCCAGATTGTACGGTCCTACGAGCAGTACTTC
CASSQIVRSYEQYF
>-|TRBJ2-7|-|TRBV11-2
TGTGCCAGCAGCTTAGATTTGGGCCGCTACGAGCAGTACTTC
CASSLDLGRYEQYF
>-|TRBJ1-4|-|TRBV20-1
TGCAGTGCTACTCAAGGACTTAGGCTGTTTTTT
CSATQGLRLFF
>-|TRBJ2-1|-|TRBV2
TGTGCCAGCAGTCCGAACAGGGTGGTCTACAATGAGCAGTTCTTC
CASSPNRVVYNEQFF
>TRBD2|TRBJ2-3|-|TRBV9
TGTGCCAGCAGCGTAGCGGGAGGGGGGGCTACGCAGTATTTT
CASSVAGGGATQYF
>TRBD1|TRBJ2-7|once|TRBV5-6
TGTGCCAGCAGCTTGACAGGGGTTTACGAGCAGTACTTC
CASSLTGVYEQYF
>TRBD1|TRBJ2-7|-|TRBV7-9
TGTGCCAGCAGCTGGAGCGTGGGACAGGGCTCCAACTACGAGCAGTACTTC
CASSWSVGQGSNYEQYF
>-|TRBJ2-7|-|TRBV4-1
TGCGCCAGCAGCCAAGAGGGATCAGGGCCCTACGAGCAGTACTTC
CASSQEGSGPYEQYF
>-|TRBJ1-1|-|TRBV11-2
-
CASSFPGHRWAVGTEVFF
>-|TRBJ1-1|-|TRBV28
TGTGCCAGCAGTCCAACCGCCCCAAACACTGAAGCTTTCTTT
CASSPTAPNTEAFF
>-|TRBJ2-3|-|TRBV4-1
TGCGCCAGCAGCCAACTGGGCCCCGCGGATACGCAGTATTTT
CASSQLGPADTQYF
>TRBD1|TRBJ2-5|-|TRBV2
TGTGCCAGCCGCACTTTGACAGGGGAGACCCAGTACTTC
CASRTLTGETQYF
>-|TRBJ2-7|-|TRBV28
TGTGCCAGCACATGGTTGGGGGGCGACGAGCAGTACTTC
CASTWLGGDEQYF
>-|TRBJ1-1|-|TRBV5-4
TGTGCCAGCAGCTTGTGGGGAAATAATGAAGCTTTCTTT
CASSLWGNNEAFF
>-|TRBJ2-2|-|TRBV7-9
TGTGCCAGCAGCTTAGGAGGAGTGATTAACACCGGGGAGCTGTTTTTT
CASSLGGVINTGELFF
>-|TRBJ2-7|-|TRBV19
TGTGCCAGTAGTATAGCGTGGGAAGAGGGGAGAGACGAGCAGTACTTC
CASSIAWEEGRDEQYF
>-|TRBJ1-1|-|TRBV5-1
TGCGCCAGCAGCCCGGGTCCCTCCTCTGAAGCTTTCTTT
CASSPGPSSEAFF
>-|TRBJ1-1|-|TRBV15
TGTGCCACCAGCAGAGATAGCGGAGGAGCTTTCTTT
CATSRDSGGAFF
>TRBD1|TRBJ1-1|-|TRBV15
TGTGCCACCAGCAGAGATACAGGGGTCCCTGAAGCTTTCTTT
CATSRDTGVPEAFF
>-|TRBJ2-1|few|TRBV7-8
TGTGCCAGCAGCTTATATTGGTTCAAGGGGGACAATGAGCAGTTCTTC
CASSLYWFKGDNEQFF
>-|TRBJ2-1|-|TRBV10-1
TGCGCCAGCAGGGATAATAACAGGGCGTCGGAGCAGTTCTTC
CASRDNNRASEQFF
>-|TRBJ1-1|-|TRBV5-6
TGTGCCAGCAGTTCCGGCCGTTCCCCTGAAGCTTTCTTT
CASSSGRSPEAFF
>TRBD1|TRBJ2-1|-|TRBV7-9
TGTGCCAGCAGCACCACTGACAGGGCCTACAATGAGCAGTTCTTC
CASSTTDRAYNEQFF
>-|TRBJ1-6|once|TRBV28
TGTGCCAGCAGTTCCCCCCAACATTCACCCCTCCACTTT
CASSSPQHSPLHF
>TRBD1|TRBJ2-3|once|TRBV5-1
TGCGCCAGCAGCTTGGTAGAGGGGGCTGCAGATACGCAGTATTTT
CASSLVEGAADTQYF
>-|TRBJ1-1|-|TRBV11-2
TGTGCCAGCAGCTTACAGGACACTGAAGCTTTCTTT
CASSLQDTEAFF
>-|TRBJ2-3|-|TRBV30
TGTGCCTGGAGTCAAGCCCTAGATACGCAGTATTTT
CAWSQALDTQYF
>TRBD2|TRBJ2-5|-|TRBV4-1
TGCGCCAGCAGCCAGCGGGCCGGGACTAGGGGTGAAGAGACCCAGTACTTC
CASSQRAGTRGEETQYF
>-|TRBJ1-1|once|TRBV6-1
TGTGCCAGCAGTGCTCTGGACAGCTCTTGGACTGAAGCTTTCTTT
CASSALDSSWTEAFF
>TRBD1|TRBJ1-2|-|TRBV5-4
TGTGCCAGCAGCCGGGACAGGGAGAACTATGGCTACACCTTC
CASSRDRENYGYTF
>TRBD2|TRBJ2-1|-|TRBV5-5
TGTGCCAGCAGTTTACTAGCGGGAGGATACAATGAGCAGTTCTTC
CASSLLAGGYNEQFF
>-|TRBJ2-3|-|TRBV30
TGTGCCTGGAGTGTCGGACTTAGCACAGATACGCAGTATTTT
CAWSVGLSTDTQYF
>-|TRBJ1-6|-|TRBV28
TGTGCCAGCTGGGCTTATAATTCACCCCTCCACTTT
CASWAYNSPLHF
>-|TRBJ2-2|-|TRBV30
TGTGCCTGGAGTTATCAGGGGCGAACCGGGGAGCTGTTTTTT
CAWSYQGRTGELFF
>-|TRBJ1-3|-|TRBV30
TGTGCCTGGAGTGTACCCGGGGGAACGCCCGGAAACACCATATATTTT
CAWSVPGGTPGNTIYF
>TRBD1|TRBJ2-1|-|TRBV7-2
TGTGCCAGCAGCTTCACAGGGGGCGGCACAAATGAGCAGTTCTTC
CASSFTGGGTNEQFF
>-|TRBJ1-2|-|TRBV7-9
TGTGCTAGCAGCCCCGGCCAGCAGGCGCTCTATGGCTACACCTTC
CASSPGQQALYGYTF
>TRBD2|TRBJ2-2|-|TRBV4-2
TGTGCCAGCAGCCAATCTACAGCGGGGACCGGGGAGCTGTTTTTT
CASSQSTAGTGELFF
>TRBD1|TRBJ2-5|-|TRBV28
TGTGCCAGCAGTCCCAGGGGGCGCGAGGAGACCCAGTACTTC
CASSPRGREETQYF
>TRBD1|TRBJ2-7|once|TRBV7-8
TGTGCCAGCAGCATAACCGGGACAGGGACTCGCGAGCAGTACTTC
CASSITGTGTREQYF
>-|TRBJ2-3|-|TRBV29-1
TGCAGCGGAAACAGGGGAGGGACAGATACGCAGTATTTT
CSGNRGGTDTQYF
>-|TRBJ2-7|once|TRBV5-1
TGCGCCAGCAGGGGAGTGGGGGCGCAGGACGAGCAGTACTTC
CASRGVGAQDEQYF
>TRBD1|TRBJ2-1|few|TRBV19
TGTGCCAGTAGTATCGGGACAGGGTCCTACAATGAGCAGTTCTTC
CASSIGTGSYNEQFF
>TRBD2|TRBJ2-1|-|TRBV7-3
TGTGCCAGCAGTCCAAGCGGGAGCCCCTACAATGAGCAGTTCTTC
CASSPSGSPYNEQFF
>-|TRBJ1-5|-|TRBV30
TGTGCCTGGGAGGGGAATGGGGGGCTCAATCAGCCCCAGCATTTT
CAWEGNGGLNQPQHF